The 31 T cell receptor beta chains in this list originate from one sample, sequenced in a study of blood T cell repertoires in COVID-19. Clones were sequenced by immunoSEQ multiplex PCR, and TCRdb holds only the in-frame ones, with some missing. The sample holds roughly 130,000 clones, 88% seen once. The sample was peripheral blood. Receptor source: a human donor with COVID-19, enrolled during active disease. The donor label of this sample is uncertain.

This clone was counted once. This chain connects TRBV5-1 to TRBJ1-4, with D unclear. CDR1 SGHRS and CDR2 YFSETQ come from the germline V gene. CDR3 length equals 14 residues. Trimming took 0 bases from V and 6 from J, leaving 9 bases between them. CDR3 amino acids: CASSLGQVDEKLFF. CDR3 in DNA: TGCGCCAGCAGCTTGGGCCAGGTGGATGAAAAACTGTTTTTT. Full variable domain (outside the CDR3, taken from reference TRBV5-1 and TRBJ1-4): KAGVTQTPRYLIKTRGQQVTLSCSPISGHRSVSWYQQTPGQGLQFLFEYFSETQRNKGNFPGRFSGRQFSNSRSEMNVSTLELGDSALYLCASSLGQVDEKLFFGSGTQLSVL.

This chain connects TRBV5-1 to TRBJ1-2; 7 positions match TRBD1. The CDR3 runs 15 residues. Germline trimming cut 1 base from V and 3 bases from J; bases unmatched to any gene: 6. In germline, CDR1 is SGHRS, CDR2 YFSETQ. The CDR3, as DNA: TGCGCCAGCAGCTTGACCCAGGGGGTAGACTATGGCTACACCTTC. Its protein product is CASSLTQGVDYGYTF.

The J gene is TRBJ2-3, the V gene TRBV18; no clear D gene. The germline V and J ends were trimmed by 3 bases and 2 bases, with 15 bases remaining between them. The CDR3 length is 16 residues. The germline CDR1 and CDR2 sequences are KGHSH and LQKENI. The CDR3 spells CASSPSLRLHTDTQYF. The DNA for the CDR3 is TGTGCCAGCTCACCTAGTCTTCGACTTCACACAGATACGCAGTATTTT.

This clone has only a few counts. The chain uses TRBV2 and TRBJ2-7; perhaps TRBD2 as D (5 bases). Germline assignment: CDR1 SNHLY and CDR2 FYNNEI. With 4 bases removed from V and 2 bases from J, the gap between germline ends came to 9 bases. CDR3 length: 13 amino acids. The CDR3 DNA reads TGTGCCAGCAGTGGAACGGGAACCTACGAGCAGTACTTC. Translating gives CASSGTGTYEQYF.

This chain links TRBV28 with TRBJ2-3; TRBD2 matches 7 bases. The CDR3 is made up of 12 amino acids. The V segment lost 8 bases and the J segment 1 base; nucleotides outside the gene matches: 0. Germline-derived CDR1 and CDR2 are MDHEN and SYDVKM. DNA of the CDR3: TGTGCCAGCGGGGGGGGCACAGATACGCAGTATTTT. Translation gives CASGGGTDTQYF.

This chain's CDR3 is CSAEAQRNTEAFF. The CDR3 nucleotides are TGCAGCGCCGAGGCCCAGAGGAACACTGAAGCTTTCTTT. V usage is TRBV29-1 and J usage is TRBJ1-1; D is undetermined. Looked up from germline, CDR1 is SQVTM and CDR2 is ANQGSEA. CDR3 length: 13 residues. V lost 7 bases and J lost 1, with 13 bases in between.

In its sample, this clone was seen once. The rearrangement links TRBV18 to TRBJ2-2; 8 positions match TRBD2. J lost 4 bases, V lost 4 bases, and 2 bases had no gene match. Germline CDR1 is KGHSH and CDR2 is LQKENI. The CDR3 has 14 amino acids. CDR3 protein: CASSLSGGTGELFF. CDR3 sequence (DNA): TGTGCCAGCTCACTGAGCGGGGGCACCGGGGAGCTGTTTTTT. Full variable domain (remainder filled in from reference TRBV18 and TRBJ2-2): NAGVMQNPRHLVRRRGQEARLRCSPMKGHSHVYWYRQLPEEGLKFMVYLQKENIIDESGMPKERFSAEFPKEGPSILRIQQVVRGDSAAYFCASSLSGGTGELFFGEGSRLTVL.

This chain joins TRBV27 and TRBJ1-1, with D perhaps TRBD1 (5 bases). Germline lookup yields CDR1 MNHEY and CDR2 SMNVEV (reference sequence). V lost 2 bases and J 3 bases, leaving 16 bases between the germline ends. The CDR3 contains 16 residues. The chain's CDR3 is CASSLRAGSTYTEAFF. CDR3 coding DNA: TGTGCCAGCAGTTTACGGGCAGGGTCGACGTACACTGAAGCTTTCTTT.

J is TRBJ2-7 and V is TRBV2; D is undetermined. Germline CDR1 reads SNHLY; CDR2 reads FYNNEI. The CDR3 runs to 13 residues. V dropped 4 bases and J dropped 7 bases, with 14 bases sitting between them. CDR3 residues: CASSAFITLEQYF. CDR3 DNA sequence: TGTGCCAGCAGTGCGTTCATTACTCTGGAGCAGTACTTC.

The CDR3 sequence: CASSFTGDTEAFF. CDR3 nucleotide sequence: TGTGCCAGCAGCTTTACAGGGGACACTGAAGCTTTCTTT. The rearrangement uses TRBV7-2 and TRBJ1-1, with 7 bases lining up with TRBD1. The CDR3 spans 13 residues. Germline loops: CDR1 SGHTA, CDR2 FQGNSA. Trimming took 3 bases from V and 3 from J; bases not matched to a gene: 1.

This sequence joins TRBV6-5 and TRBJ1-5; TRBD1 is a possible D gene (5 bases). CDR1 is MNHEY and CDR2 is SVGAGI in the germline V gene. The CDR3 is 15 amino acids. V was shortened by 4 bases and J by 6 bases, with 16 bases between the two germline ends. CDR3 bases: TGTGCCAGCAGTTTGAAGATGAGGGGAGGTCAGCCCCAGCATTTT. The encoded protein is CASSLKMRGGQPQHF.

This sequence joins TRBV25-1 and TRBJ2-5, with 8 positions matching TRBD2. With 3 bases clipped from V and 2 bases from J, the junction kept 11 bases outside the gene matches. The CDR3 runs to 17 residues. Germline CDR1 is MGHDK and CDR2 is SYGVNS. The CDR3 sequence: CASSEGRGGGPQETQYF. CDR3 in DNA: TGTGCCAGCAGTGAGGGGCGGGGCGGGGGGCCTCAAGAGACCCAGTACTTC.

CDR3 region: CASSLAMAGGPSYEQYF. The CDR3 region has the DNA TGTGCCAGCAGCTTAGCGATGGCGGGAGGGCCCTCCTACGAGCAGTACTTC. The chain carries TRBV7-9 and TRBJ2-7; 9 bases map to TRBD2. The V segment lost 0 bases and the J segment 0 bases; nucleotides outside the gene matches: 6. The CDR3 is 17 residues long. The V gene's germline CDR1 is SEHNR and CDR2 FQNEAQ (reference sequence).

V gene TRBV28 combines with J gene TRBJ2-5, with D hard to call. CDR1 MDHEN and CDR2 SYDVKM come from the germline V gene. The CDR3 is 17 amino acids. The V gene lost 3 bases and the J gene lost 4 bases, with 21 bases spanning the gap. The DNA of the CDR3 is TGTGCCAGCAGTTTGGGCAGGCCGCTCCTGCGTGGAGAGACCCAGTACTTC. This gives the protein CASSLGRPLLRGETQYF.

The V call is TRBV4-1, the J call TRBJ2-7, with 7 nucleotides matching TRBD2. The ends lost 0 bases at V and 3 bases at J; junction bases unmatched: 8. The length of the CDR3 is 16 residues. Germline loops: CDR1 MGHRA, CDR2 YSYEKL. In DNA, the CDR3 is TGCGCCAGCAGCCAAGATCCAACCTGGGAGGGCTACGAGCAGTACTTC. It yields the protein CASSQDPTWEGYEQYF.

The chain couples TRBV4-1 to TRBJ2-6; the match to TRBD1 covers 9 bases. This CDR3 has 18 residues. V shed 4 bases, J shed 0 bases, and the junction held 7 bases outside the gene matches. Germline V gene data show CDR1 as MGHRA and CDR2 as YSYEKL. The CDR3 reads CASSPGQGPVSGANVLTF. The CDR3 DNA is TGCGCCAGCAGCCCGGGACAGGGCCCGGTCTCTGGGGCCAACGTCCTGACTTTC.

The J gene is TRBJ1-6, the V gene TRBV5-1, with D maybe TRBD1 (6 bases). The germline V gene encodes CDR1 SGHRS and CDR2 YFSETQ. V was shortened by 4 bases and J by 10 bases, with 15 bases between the two germline ends. This CDR3 contains 14 residues. CDR3 nucleotides: TGCGCCAGCAGCGAAGGGACAAACGGGTCACCCCTCCACTTT. This translates into CASSEGTNGSPLHF.

The V call is TRBV7-2, the J call TRBJ1-2; possibly TRBD1 for D (5 bases). The CDR3 length is 13 residues. Trimming removed 5 bases at V and 4 bases at J, with 11 bases between. Germline CDR1 is SGHTA and CDR2 is FQGNSA. Here the CDR3 DNA reads TGTGCCAGCAGCACCCGGGGGGGCTATGGCTACACCTTC. Protein sequence: CASSTRGGYGYTF. Drawing the rest from reference TRBV7-2 and TRBJ1-2, the complete variable domain is GAGVSQSPSNKVTEKGKDVELRCDPISGHTALYWYRQSLGQGLEFLIYFQGNSAPDKSGLPSDRFSAERTGGSVSTLTIQRTQQEDSAVYLCASSTRGGYGYTFGSGTRLTVV.

CDR3 nucleotides: TGTGCCAGCACCCAGTCACTGAACACTGAAGCTTTCTTT. This encodes CASTQSLNTEAFF. This chain connects TRBV6-5 to TRBJ1-1; D not certain. V lost 7 bases and J lost 0, with 9 bases in between. Germline V gene sequence: CDR1 MNHEY, CDR2 SVGAGI. This CDR3 region has 13 residues.

The V gene is TRBV30, the J gene TRBJ1-2; D is unresolved. V gave up 0 bases and J gave up 4 bases, with 9 bases separating them. Germline CDR1 and CDR2: GTSNPN and SVGIG (reference sequence). The CDR3 spans 13 residues. CDR3 nucleotides: TGTGCCTGGAGTGTAGGCAGCGCCTATGGCTACACCTTC. Translation: CAWSVGSAYGYTF.

The chain recombines TRBV6-5 with TRBJ2-3; 8 bases match TRBD1. The germline CDR1 and CDR2 sequences are MNHEY and SVGAGI. The CDR3 extends over 15 amino acids. The J segment lost 2 bases and the V segment lost 2 bases, leaving 3 bases of the junction unmatched. The CDR3 DNA reads as TGTGCCAGCAGTTACGCGACAGGGGTCACAGATACGCAGTATTTT. It codes for CASSYATGVTDTQYF.

The CDR3 DNA reads as TGTGCCAGTAGTTTCGACAGGGGCTCGCGGGGGAACACTGAAGCTTTCTTT. Its translation is CASSFDRGSRGNTEAFF. This rearrangement joins TRBV19 to TRBJ1-1; TRBD1 matches 8 bases. The germline V gene encodes CDR1 LNHDA and CDR2 SQIVND (reference sequence). The junction had 12 bases not matched to a gene; V was cut back by 5 bases and J by 1 base. The CDR3 runs 17 residues. Supplemented by reference TRBV19 and TRBJ1-1, the full variable domain reads DGGITQSPKYLFRKEGQNVTLSCEQNLNHDAMYWYRQDPGQGLRLIYYSQIVNDFQKGDIAEGYSVSREKKESFPLTVTSAQKNPTAFYLCASSFDRGSRGNTEAFFGQGTRLTVV.

The chain employs TRBV29-1 and TRBJ2-7; D is possibly TRBD1 (6 bases). Germline CDR1 SQVTM, CDR2 ANQGSEA. The CDR3 runs 12 residues. Trimming pared 7 bases from V and 1 base from J, leaving 11 bases between. CDR3 nucleotide sequence: TGCAGCGGGGGGCCAGGGTCCTACGAGCAGTACTTC. This encodes CSGGPGSYEQYF.

V usage is TRBV15 and J usage is TRBJ1-6; D not certain. In germline, CDR1 is LNHNV, CDR2 YYDKDF (reference sequence). The CDR3 is 14 residues long. Deletions cut 0 bases from V and 10 bases from J, with 10 bases between. The DNA for the CDR3 is TGTGCCACCAGCAGAGATCGCAGGCAATCACCCCTCCACTTT. Its translation is CATSRDRRQSPLHF.

The chain uses TRBV5-4 and TRBJ2-2; 10 bases are shared with TRBD2. The CDR3 consists of 17 residues. The germline gives CDR1 SGHNT, CDR2 YYREEE (reference sequence). J gave up 4 bases and V 3 bases, and 9 bases lay outside the gene matches. The CDR3 region is CASSSPTAGGRTGELFF. CDR3 nucleotides: TGTGCCAGCAGCTCCCCCACAGCGGGGGGGCGCACCGGGGAGCTGTTTTTT.

The chain uses TRBV6-5 and TRBJ1-6, with 11 bases that match TRBD1. The length of the CDR3 is 16 residues. Germline lookup yields CDR1 MNHEY and CDR2 SVGAGI. Trimming cost V 0 bases and J 9 bases; bases outside gene matches: 4. The CDR3 DNA sequence: TGTGCCAGCAGTTACTCATGGGGGACAGGGGGTTCACCCCTCCACTTT. This codes for CASSYSWGTGGSPLHF.

J is TRBJ1-2 and V is TRBV5-4; TRBD1 is a possible D gene (5 bases). Looked up from germline, CDR1 is SGHNT and CDR2 is YYREEE (reference sequence). Trimming left V 3 bases short and J 4 bases short, with 13 bases between. The CDR3 length is 14 residues. CDR3 in DNA: TGTGCCAGCAGCTCCGGTCGGGGGATCTATGGCTACACCTTC. Translation: CASSSGRGIYGYTF.

The rearrangement links TRBV13 to TRBJ2-7; TRBD1 might be the D (5 bases). CDR3 length equals 15 residues. CDR1 and CDR2 from the germline V gene are PRHDT and FYEKMQ (reference sequence). Trimming took 5 bases from V and 0 from J, leaving 14 bases between them. The CDR3 spells CASSPTDSPSYEQYF. Written as DNA, the CDR3 is TGTGCCAGCAGCCCTACCGACAGCCCCTCCTACGAGCAGTACTTC.

The V gene is TRBV11-2, the J gene TRBJ1-3; 8 positions match TRBD1. The germline gives CDR1 SGHAT, CDR2 FQNNGV. This CDR3 spans 17 amino acids. V lost 6 bases and J lost 7; bases outside the gene matches: 17. In DNA, the CDR3 is TGTGCCAGCAGACCGACTACCACAGGACAGGGAAGGAACACCATATATTTT. This codes for CASRPTTTGQGRNTIYF.

The chain employs TRBV6-5 and TRBJ1-5; D is uncertain. The CDR3 has 14 residues. V was clipped by 2 bases and J by 5 bases, with 10 bases between them. The germline V gene has CDR1 MNHEY and CDR2 SVGAGI. The CDR3 DNA is TGTGCCAGCAGTTACACGGGGAAGGATCAGCCCCAGCATTTT. Its translation is CASSYTGKDQPQHF.

The chain joins TRBV5-4 to TRBJ1-2, with 8 bases aligning to TRBD1. In germline, CDR1 is SGHNT, CDR2 YYREEE (reference sequence). The CDR3 has 15 amino acids. V gave up 0 bases and J gave up 0 bases; unmatched junction bases: 1. The CDR3 loop is CASSLDRGSNYGYTF. CDR3 sequence (DNA): TGTGCCAGCAGCTTGGACAGGGGGTCTAACTATGGCTACACCTTC.